This T cell receptor beta chain was recovered during a study of blood T cell repertoires in COVID-19. Whole-study context: The United States, Italy and Spain were the sources of the acute and convalescent COVID-19 samples.

Germline V gene data show CDR1 as SGHRS and CDR2 as YFSETQ. Trimming cost V 4 bases and J 4 bases, with 14 bases left between them. The CDR3 runs 14 residues. TCRdb keeps only in-frame clones here, not all; method: immunoSEQ multiplex PCR. Of about 35,000 clones in the sample, 83% are singletons; the top ten hold over 3.5%. The sequencing sample was made of peripheral blood. The receptor was derived from a man aged 45-65 years with acute or convalescent COVID-19. The chain uses TRBV5-1 and TRBJ1-1; D is ambiguous. The CDR3 nucleotides are TGCGCCAGCAGCATTGTCCCGGGGAGCACTGAAGCTTTCTTT. It yields the protein CASSIVPGSTEAFF. The full variable domain, with the rest looked up from reference TRBV5-1 and TRBJ1-1, is KAGVTQTPRYLIKTRGQQVTLSCSPISGHRSVSWYQQTPGQGLQFLFEYFSETQRNKGNFPGRFSGRQFSNSRSEMNVSTLELGDSALYLCASSIVPGSTEAFFGQGTRLTVV.